This T cell receptor (beta chain) was recorded in a study of shared clonotypes between healthy human individuals. Findings of the study overall: Sampling covered blood only; tissue repertoires likely differ.

This CDR3 is built from 12 residues. Trimming removed 5 bases at V and 4 bases at J, with 7 bases between. Germline V gene sequence: CDR1 SGHRS, CDR2 YFSETQ. TCRdb's table, derived via immunoSEQ multiplex PCR, lists solely in-frame clones and lacks some. Here the sample spans some 2.4 million clones, roughly 93% being singletons. Notes on this clone: Its antigen is not known.

This chain joins TRBV5-1 and TRBJ2-1; no reliable D call. The sample comprised naive CD4+ T cells from PBMCs. The subset denotes: CD45RA+ positively selected. The clonotype originates from a man aged 18 to 30 in good health. Some clones in this sample may be carry-over from other donors' samples. CDR3 nucleotides: TGCGCCAGCAGGGGAAATTACAATGAGCAGTTCTTC. Amino acids: CASRGNYNEQFF.